This TCR beta chain was sequenced in a study of Graves' ophthalmopathy and Graves' hyperthyroidism. Of note for this clonotype: A much larger clone is a single base away; this may be a read error.

Germline V lookup: CDR1 DFQATT, CDR2 SNEGSKA (reference sequence). Trimming at V came to 3 bases and at J to 0 bases, leaving 3 bases not matched to a gene. This CDR3 has 15 amino acids. Hyperthyroidism in these 18- to 65-year-old patients was newly diagnosed, lasting under 2 months. Exclusion applied to patients with other autoimmune diseases, uncontrolled infections, pregnancy or lactation. As the starting material, approximately 10 ml of fresh peripheral blood yielded the PBMCs. From RNA, the CDR3 regions of TCR beta chains were amplified and sequenced. Investigators did first-round RT-PCR with HTBI primers, then second-round multiplex PCR. Via MiXCR, TCRdb re-called the multiplex PCR reads, giving one row per CDR3 protein. The profile shows hundreds of thousands of distinct CDR3 sequences, around a fifth of them singletons.

The chain couples TRBV20-1 to TRBJ2-7; 12 bases agree with TRBD2. This TCR derives from a young woman with stable Graves' hyperthyroidism. Some clones in this sample may be carry-over from other donors' samples. Sequencing was done on a sample of peripheral blood. The chain's CDR3 is CSARRLAGDSYEQYF. The CDR3 nucleotides are TGCAGTGCTAGGAGACTAGCGGGGGACTCCTACGAGCAGTACTTC.